This TCR beta chain was sequenced in a study of identical twins. Whole-study findings and limits: Memory repertoires lacked the insertion deficit that abundant cord blood beta clonotypes showed.

V was shortened by 6 bases and J by 4 bases, with 15 bases between the two germline ends. CDR3 length: 14 amino acids. Germline loops: CDR1 SGHRS, CDR2 YFSETQ. TCRdb passed the 5' RACE reads through MiXCR, listing each CDR3 protein once. The sample yields more than 650,000 distinct CDR3 sequences, approximately 6% seen once. This clonotype was seen many times. Its target is not known. The sequence was collected from a man in his late teens or twenties in good health. The specimen was naive T cells sorted from blood. This rearrangement joins TRBV5-1 to TRBJ2-3; tentative D call: TRBD1 (5 bases). CDR3 region: CASKGLRLADTQYF. The CDR3 nucleotides read TGCGCCAGCAAGGGGCTCCGCTTGGCAGATACGCAGTATTTT. Variable domain in full (rest from reference TRBV5-1 and TRBJ2-3): KAGVTQTPRYLIKTRGQQVTLSCSPISGHRSVSWYQQTPGQGLQFLFEYFSETQRNKGNFPGRFSGRQFSNSRSEMNVSTLELGDSALYLCASKGLRLADTQYFGPGTRLTVL.